The 9 T cell receptor beta chains below were found in one sample sequenced in a study of blood T cell repertoires in COVID-19. Some clones are missing from TCRdb's copy, which holds only in-frame ones; the method was immunoSEQ multiplex PCR. The table records under 100,000 clones, around 87% of them present only once. What was sequenced was peripheral blood. The receptors come from a human donor in a cohort sampled during active COVID-19.

The CDR3 DNA reads as TGTGCCACCAGCAGAGATCAAATAGCGGATACGCAGTATTTT. This translates into CATSRDQIADTQYF. The chain recombines TRBV15 with TRBJ2-3; D perhaps matches TRBD2 (5 bases). V lost 0 bases to trimming and J lost 6 bases, with 10 bases between them. This CDR3 spans 14 amino acids. Germline CDR1 LNHNV, CDR2 YYDKDF (reference sequence).

The rearrangement links TRBV19 to TRBJ2-3; TRBD2 matches 15 bases. The CDR3 contains 13 residues. V lost 8 bases, J lost 6 bases, and 0 bases stayed unmatched. CDR1 is LNHDA and CDR2 is SQIVND in the germline V gene (reference sequence). In DNA, the CDR3 is TGTGCCAGTGGGACTAGCGGGAGGGATACGCAGTATTTT. This codes for CASGTSGRDTQYF.

V gene TRBV28 combines with J gene TRBJ1-1; no clear D. V gave up 6 bases and J gave up 0 bases, with 5 bases separating them. The CDR3 runs to 12 residues. Looked up from germline, CDR1 is MDHEN and CDR2 is SYDVKM. CDR3 loop: CASSPMNTEAFF. CDR3 DNA sequence: TGTGCCAGCAGCCCTATGAACACTGAAGCTTTCTTT.

This rearrangement joins TRBV28 to TRBJ1-1, with 7 bases aligning to TRBD1. CDR1 and CDR2 from the germline V gene are MDHEN and SYDVKM. V shed 4 bases and J 10 bases; nucleotides not matched to a gene: 6. The CDR3 covers 12 residues. CDR3 coding DNA: TGTGCCAGCAGTTCGCGACAGGGATCAGCTTTCTTT. Its protein product is CASSSRQGSAFF.

The J gene is TRBJ2-1, the V gene TRBV19; 8 bases are a match to TRBD1. Looked up from germline, CDR1 is LNHDA and CDR2 is SQIVND (reference sequence). The V gene end was trimmed by 2 bases and the J gene end by 9 bases; junction bases not matched to a gene: 12. The CDR3 is 16 residues long. CDR3 sequence reads: CASSIPGGGKGGEQFF. Here the CDR3 DNA reads TGTGCCAGTAGTATACCAGGGGGCGGGAAAGGGGGTGAGCAGTTCTTC.

The J gene is TRBJ2-1, the V gene TRBV6-5; D perhaps matches TRBD1 (5 bases). The CDR3 length is 14 residues. From germline, CDR1 is MNHEY and CDR2 SVGAGI. With 7 bases removed from V and 6 bases from J, the gap between germline ends came to 16 bases. The CDR3 loop is CASIKVGLFNEQFF. CDR3 nucleotide sequence: TGTGCCAGCATTAAGGTGGGGCTGTTCAATGAGCAGTTCTTC.

The chain combines TRBV18 with TRBJ2-5; TRBD2 aligns across 8 bases. V was clipped by 0 bases and J by 5 bases; unmatched bases: 5. The CDR3 consists of 15 residues. Germline V gives CDR1 KGHSH, CDR2 LQKENI. The CDR3 DNA reads TGTGCCAGCTCACCACCGGCGGGAGGATCGGAGACCCAGTACTTC. Its protein product is CASSPPAGGSETQYF.

The J gene is TRBJ1-1, the V gene TRBV10-2; D is possibly TRBD1 (5 bases). CDR3 length: 14 amino acids. Per the germline V gene, CDR1 is WSHSY and CDR2 is SAAADI. Trimming cost V 4 bases and J 5 bases, with 14 bases left between them. CDR3 protein: CASSGAGHYTEAFF. CDR3 DNA: TGCGCCAGCAGTGGCGCCGGACACTATACTGAAGCTTTCTTT.

V and J are TRBV6-5 and TRBJ2-1; tentative D call: TRBD2 (7 bases). The germline V gene has CDR1 MNHEY and CDR2 SVGAGI. This CDR3 is built from 16 residues. The V and J ends lost 2 bases and 7 bases respectively, with 18 bases between them. CDR3 sequence (DNA): TGTGCCAGCAGTTACGGTCGGGAGAGGGGGGGTAATGAGCAGTTCTTC. Its translation: CASSYGRERGGNEQFF.